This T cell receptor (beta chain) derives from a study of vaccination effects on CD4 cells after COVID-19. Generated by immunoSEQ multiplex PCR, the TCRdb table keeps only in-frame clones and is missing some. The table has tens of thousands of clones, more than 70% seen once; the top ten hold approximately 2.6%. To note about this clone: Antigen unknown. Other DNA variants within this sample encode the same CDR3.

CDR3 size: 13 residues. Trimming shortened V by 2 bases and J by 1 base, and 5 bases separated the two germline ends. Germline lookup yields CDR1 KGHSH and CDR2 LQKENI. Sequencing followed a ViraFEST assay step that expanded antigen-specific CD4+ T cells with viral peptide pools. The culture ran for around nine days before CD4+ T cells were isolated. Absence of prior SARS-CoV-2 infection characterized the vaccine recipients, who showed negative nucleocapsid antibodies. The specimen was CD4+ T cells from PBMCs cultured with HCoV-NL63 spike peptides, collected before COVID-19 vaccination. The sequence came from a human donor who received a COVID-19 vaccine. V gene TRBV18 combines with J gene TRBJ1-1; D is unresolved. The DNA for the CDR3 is TGTGCCAGCTCACCAGACGGGAACACTGAAGCTTTCTTT. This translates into CASSPDGNTEAFF.